The 4 T cell receptor beta chains given below trace back to one sample, sequenced in a study of shared clonotypes between healthy human individuals (TCRdb year 2020). Preparation of the library involved the immunoSEQ multiplex PCR assay. TCRdb provides this immuneACCESS table in a form limited to in-frame rearrangements. Some clones are lacking; in checked studies, under half of them reflect an unresolved V gene, and why the rest are absent is not known. The sample table contains around 1.9 million clones; only one count was recorded for around 93% of them. In total, the top ten clones hold about 1.7% of the sample. CD8 naive samples were obtained by positive selection for CCR7 among CD45RO-negative cells, yielding a CD45RA+CCR7+ population from which TemRA cells were excluded. Sequencing used naive CD8+ T cells from PBMCs. Taken with the paper, the label for cell subset or site translates to: CD45RA+CCR7+. These receptors originate from a man between 18 and 35 years old in good health. Some clones in this sample may be carry-over from other donors' samples.

The rearrangement links TRBV7-9 to TRBJ2-7; D ambiguous. The CDR3 is 16 residues long. Germline V lookup: CDR1 SEHNR, CDR2 FQNEAQ (reference sequence). V was cut by 5 bases and J by 4 bases, with 21 bases left in between. The CDR3 DNA sequence: TGTGCCAGCAGCGATACCCCTCTCCCCCTAGAATACGAGCAGTACTTC. Its translation is CASSDTPLPLEYEQYF.

J is TRBJ2-1 and V is TRBV29-1; D ambiguous. Germline V CDR1 and CDR2: SQVTM, ANQGSEA. Trimming took off 2 bases at V and 9 bases at J, with 5 bases between the two ends. The length of the CDR3 is 10 residues. The CDR3 region has the DNA TGCAGCGTTGAACCGGGTGAGCAGTTCTTC. This sequence encodes CSVEPGEQFF.

This clone was observed a few times. The chain carries TRBV27 and TRBJ1-1; TRBD1 is a possible D gene (5 bases). Germline V gene sequence: CDR1 MNHEY, CDR2 SMNVEV (reference sequence). CDR3 size: 13 residues. Trimming left V 5 bases short and J 8 bases short, with 15 bases between. The CDR3 DNA sequence: TGTGCCAGCAGTGTCCTACCCGGGACCGAAGCTTTCTTT. Protein product: CASSVLPGTEAFF.

This rearrangement joins TRBV9 to TRBJ2-7; possible D gene TRBD1, 5 bases. Deletions cut 0 bases from V and 7 bases from J, with 14 bases between. The CDR3 runs to 14 residues. In germline, CDR1 is SGDLS, CDR2 YYNGEE. CDR3 region: CASSVDGRVGEQYF. CDR3 DNA sequence: TGTGCCAGCAGCGTAGATGGCAGGGTGGGGGAGCAGTACTTC.